This T cell receptor (beta chain) was sequenced in a study of T cell changes during pregnancy in multiple sclerosis. The CDR3 has 12 amino acids. The V gene lost 1 base and the J gene lost 7 bases, with 5 bases spanning the gap. Germline lookup yields CDR1 SGHTA and CDR2 FQGNSA. Some clones are missing from TCRdb's copy, which holds only in-frame ones; the method was immunoSEQ multiplex PCR. Among about 68,000 clones listed, about 90% were seen once. This chain connects TRBV7-2 to TRBJ2-1; D unresolved. Sample: peripheral blood, taken in the second trimester of pregnancy. The sequence derives from a female donor with multiple sclerosis, enrolled in a pregnancy study. CDR3 sequence: CASSLERNEQFF. The CDR3 DNA is TGTGCCAGCAGCTTAGAGCGAAATGAGCAGTTCTTC.